What follows are 26 T cell receptor beta chains derived from one specimen sequenced in a study of blood T cell repertoires in COVID-19. The table came from immunoSEQ multiplex PCR; TCRdb's copy has only in-frame clones and leaves some out. Among 64,000 or so clones, less than 85% were seen once, and the ten largest hold around 9.7%. Sequencing was done on a sample of peripheral blood. All receptors come from a human donor in a cohort sampled during active COVID-19.

The rearrangement links TRBV11-2 to TRBJ2-3; the match to TRBD1 covers 8 bases. Germline CDR1 and CDR2: SGHAT and FQNNGV. Trimming took 6 bases from V and 2 from J; bases not matched to a gene: 10. This CDR3 has 16 amino acids. CDR3 residues: CASRYSGTGYTDTQYF. Here the CDR3 DNA reads TGTGCCAGCAGGTATTCCGGGACAGGCTACACAGATACGCAGTATTTT.

The chain recombines TRBV7-2 with TRBJ2-3; 10 bases are a match to TRBD2. Trimming cost V 2 bases and J 5 bases; bases outside gene matches: 7. CDR3 size: 16 residues. Per germline, CDR1 SGHTA and CDR2 FQGNSA. CDR3 bases: TGTGCCAGCAGCTTATCCCCCTTAGCGGGAGGAGATACGCAGTATTTT. This sequence encodes CASSLSPLAGGDTQYF. The full variable domain, rest sourced from reference TRBV7-2 and TRBJ2-3, is GAGVSQSPSNKVTEKGKDVELRCDPISGHTALYWYRQSLGQGLEFLIYFQGNSAPDKSGLPSDRFSAERTGGSVSTLTIQRTQQEDSAVYLCASSLSPLAGGDTQYFGPGTRLTVL.

The chain carries TRBV10-1 and TRBJ1-1, with 7 bases that match TRBD1. Unmatched junction bases numbered 6, after V lost 3 bases and J lost 8 bases. The CDR3 is 13 amino acids. The germline V gene has CDR1 WNHNN and CDR2 SYGVQD (reference sequence). CDR3 amino acids: CASSESGGSEAFF. CDR3 bases: TGCGCCAGCAGTGAATCAGGGGGTTCCGAAGCTTTCTTT.

This sequence joins TRBV5-6 and TRBJ1-2; D is perhaps TRBD1 (6 bases). CDR1 and CDR2 (germline): SGHDT, YYEEEE. The CDR3 is 13 residues long. V shed 6 bases and J shed 4 bases, with 13 bases lying between them. The CDR3 sequence is CASTPDRLYGYTF. CDR3 bases: TGTGCCAGCACCCCAGACAGGCTCTATGGCTACACCTTC.

This chain connects TRBV10-1 to TRBJ1-5; TRBD1 aligns across 9 bases. V lost 8 bases, J lost 6 bases, and 20 bases stayed unmatched. The CDR3 has 18 amino acids. Germline-derived CDR1 and CDR2 are WNHNN and SYGVQD (reference sequence). In DNA form, the CDR3 reads TGCGCCAGCGGAGGACAGGGGTTGGGGGGGGTAGTTGGTCAGCCCCAGCATTTT. This translates into CASGGQGLGGVVGQPQHF.

V and J are TRBV3-1 (or the pseudogene TRBV3-2) and TRBJ2-7; D is ambiguous. This CDR3 is built from 14 residues. V was pared by 1 base and J by 0 bases, with 7 bases between. Germline assignment: CDR1 LGHDT and CDR2 YNNKEL (reference sequence). CDR3 bases: TGTGCCAGCAGCCAAGGACATGTCTCCTACGAGCAGTACTTC. Residues: CASSQGHVSYEQYF.

A single count supports this clone. J is TRBJ2-3 and V is TRBV7-9, with D perhaps TRBD1 (8 bases). Trimming took off 4 bases at V and 9 bases at J, with 17 bases between the two ends. The CDR3 contains 14 residues. Germline CDR1 SEHNR, CDR2 FQNEAQ (reference sequence). Here the CDR3 reads CASSSDREGRTQYF. The CDR3 DNA follows: TGTGCCAGCAGCTCGGACAGGGAGGGAAGAACGCAGTATTTT. Full variable domain (missing parts from reference TRBV7-9 and TRBJ2-3): DTGVSQNPRHKITKRGQNVTFRCDPISEHNRLYWYRQTLGQGPEFLTYFQNEAQLEKSRLLSDRFSAERPKGSFSTLEIQRTEQGDSAMYLCASSSDREGRTQYFGPGTRLTVL.

This chain links TRBV19 with TRBJ2-5; TRBD1 matches 8 bases. Germline V CDR1 and CDR2: LNHDA, SQIVND (reference sequence). V lost 2 bases to trimming and J lost 5 bases; unmatched junction nucleotides: 7. CDR3 size: 15 residues. CDR3 protein: CASSINPGGEETQYF. The CDR3 nucleotides are TGTGCCAGTAGTATAAACCCAGGGGGCGAGGAGACCCAGTACTTC.

In this sample, this clone turned up a few times. The rearrangement joins TRBV6-5 to TRBJ1-6; D ambiguous. Germline loops: CDR1 MNHEY, CDR2 SVGAGI. CDR3 length equals 14 residues. Deletions cut 7 bases from V and 8 bases from J, with 15 bases between. The CDR3 DNA reads TGTGCCAGCACTCACGGGGAGTTCCATTCACCCCTCCACTTT. It specifies CASTHGEFHSPLHF.

This rearrangement joins TRBV7-2 to TRBJ1-6; 8 bases agree with TRBD1. Germline lookup yields CDR1 SGHTA and CDR2 FQGNSA. CDR3 size: 16 residues. The V gene end was trimmed by 1 base and the J gene end by 5 bases; junction bases not matched to a gene: 4. CDR3 DNA: TGTGCCAGCAGCTTAGGGACAGGGTGGAATAATTCACCCCTCCACTTT. Translated, it gives CASSLGTGWNNSPLHF.

This chain joins TRBV6-2 or TRBV6-3 and TRBJ1-5, with TRBD1 matching over 10 bases. V trimming: 2 bases; J trimming: 0 bases; junction bases outside the gene matches: 10. CDR1 is MNHEY and CDR2 is SVGEGT in the germline V gene. This CDR3 has 19 amino acids. In nucleotides, the CDR3 is TGTGCCAGCAGTTACAGGGGACAGGGGAACGGGTATAGCAATCAGCCCCAGCATTTT. It is translated as CASSYRGQGNGYSNQPQHF.

The chain joins TRBV7-9 to TRBJ2-1; 7 bases align to TRBD2. The CDR3 extends over 16 amino acids. Germline-derived CDR1 and CDR2 are SEHNR and FQNEAQ (reference sequence). Germline trimming cut 4 bases from V and 7 bases from J; bases unmatched to any gene: 13. For the CDR3, the DNA is TGTGCCAGCAGCTCGCCTAGCGGACAAACGCGGAATGAGCAGTTCTTC. Amino acids: CASSSPSGQTRNEQFF.

V usage is TRBV3-1 (or the pseudogene TRBV3-2) and J usage is TRBJ2-7; 11 bases are shared with TRBD2. Trimming cost V 4 bases and J 7 bases; bases outside gene matches: 12. The CDR3 extends over 16 amino acids. Germline V CDR1 and CDR2: LGHDT, YNNKEL (reference sequence). The CDR3 sequence: CASSRRLAGGPVEQYF. Here the CDR3 DNA reads TGTGCCAGCAGCCGGAGATTAGCGGGAGGGCCGGTAGAGCAGTACTTC.

Comments on this clone: In the same sample, other DNA sequences code for this CDR3. The chain carries TRBV19 and TRBJ1-1; TRBD1 aligns across 12 bases. V shed 4 bases and J 5 bases; nucleotides not matched to a gene: 11. The CDR3 is made up of 17 amino acids. CDR1 is LNHDA and CDR2 is SQIVND in the germline V gene (reference sequence). The CDR3 DNA is TGTGCCAGTAGTAACTACCGGGACAGGGGGCGGCAAACTGAAGCTTTCTTT. This codes for CASSNYRDRGRQTEAFF.

This clone came up a few times. The V gene is TRBV18, the J gene TRBJ1-1, with D tentatively TRBD1 (5 bases). With 2 bases removed from V and 10 bases from J, the gap between germline ends came to 11 bases. CDR1 is KGHSH and CDR2 is LQKENI in the germline V gene. The CDR3 contains 12 residues. Written as DNA, the CDR3 is TGTGCCAGCTCACCATTGGACGGGGGAGCTTTCTTT. Translated: CASSPLDGGAFF.

Only a few counts were recorded for this clone. The rearrangement links TRBV30 to TRBJ2-7; unclear D gene. Trimming pared 5 bases from V and 7 bases from J, leaving 21 bases between. CDR1 and CDR2 from the germline V gene are GTSNPN and SVGIG (reference sequence). The CDR3 is made up of 14 amino acids. DNA for the CDR3: TGTGCCTGGGGTAACAGCAAAGGCAATTGGGAGCAGTACTTC. Translated: CAWGNSKGNWEQYF. The complete variable domain, with remaining parts taken from reference TRBV30 and TRBJ2-7, reads SQTIHQWPATLVQPVGSPLSLECTVEGTSNPNLYWYRQAAGRGLQLLFYSVGIGQISSEVPQNLSASRPQDRQFILSSKKLLLSDSGFYLCAWGNSKGNWEQYFGPGTRLTVT.

This clone has a single count. The chain combines TRBV28 with TRBJ1-2; D remains unclear. The CDR3 runs to 16 residues. Trimming stripped 3 bases from V and 4 bases from J, with 18 bases between. In germline, CDR1 is MDHEN, CDR2 SYDVKM. The CDR3 region is CASSFLKWTGLYGYTF. In nucleotides, the CDR3 is TGTGCCAGCAGTTTTTTGAAGTGGACTGGACTCTATGGCTACACCTTC.

This chain links TRBV19 with TRBJ2-7; a possible D gene is TRBD2 (6 bases). The length of the CDR3 is 17 residues. The V and J ends lost 5 bases and 5 bases respectively, with 25 bases between them. Germline V gives CDR1 LNHDA, CDR2 SQIVND (reference sequence). The CDR3 sequence: CASSGQGLTGTPHEQYF. The CDR3 coding sequence is TGTGCCAGTAGTGGTCAGGGTCTAACGGGGACTCCGCACGAGCAGTACTTC.

This clone turned up a few times. The J gene is TRBJ1-6, the V gene TRBV4-2; possible D gene TRBD1, 5 bases. The CDR3 spans 17 residues. Germline loops: CDR1 LGHNA, CDR2 YNFKEQ. With 4 bases removed from V and 4 bases from J, the gap between germline ends came to 17 bases. The CDR3 DNA reads TGTGCCAGCAGCCCGGAAGGGACTGATTCATATAATTCACCCCTCCACTTT. It specifies CASSPEGTDSYNSPLHF.

The genes are TRBV6-2 or TRBV6-3 and TRBJ2-7; possibly TRBD1 for D (6 bases). This CDR3 comprises 16 residues. In germline, CDR1 is MNHEY, CDR2 SVGEGT. V was clipped by 2 bases and J by 2 bases, with 16 bases between them. The CDR3 DNA sequence: TGTGCCAGCAGTTACCACCTCGGGACAACCACCTACGAGCAGTACTTC. Its protein is CASSYHLGTTTYEQYF.

This chain joins TRBV5-6 and TRBJ1-2; TRBD1 is a possible D gene (6 bases). Germline V lookup: CDR1 SGHDT, CDR2 YYEEEE. The CDR3 has 14 residues. Between the trimmed V and J ends, which lost 2 bases and 4 bases, there was a span of 12 bases. For the CDR3, the DNA is TGTGCCAGCAGCTTAGGTCAGGGGATCTATGGCTACACCTTC. This gives the protein CASSLGQGIYGYTF.

The rearrangement links TRBV19 to TRBJ2-1, with 7 bases that match TRBD2. Germline V lookup: CDR1 LNHDA, CDR2 SQIVND (reference sequence). V trimming: 2 bases; J trimming: 5 bases; junction bases outside the gene matches: 6. The CDR3 has 15 amino acids. The CDR3: CASSIPRLAHNEQFF. The CDR3 bases are TGTGCCAGTAGTATACCCCGACTAGCCCACAATGAGCAGTTCTTC. Filled out from reference TRBV19 and TRBJ2-1, the complete variable domain reads DGGITQSPKYLFRKEGQNVTLSCEQNLNHDAMYWYRQDPGQGLRLIYYSQIVNDFQKGDIAEGYSVSREKKESFPLTVTSAQKNPTAFYLCASSIPRLAHNEQFFGPGTRLTVL.

V is TRBV29-1 and J is TRBJ2-1; the match to TRBD1 covers 8 bases. V was clipped by 8 bases and J by 4 bases; unmatched bases: 7. Germline V gene sequence: CDR1 SQVTM, CDR2 ANQGSEA. The CDR3 covers 13 residues. CDR3 sequence reads: CSQDRVIYNEQFF. The CDR3 coding sequence is TGCAGCCAGGACAGGGTCATATACAATGAGCAGTTCTTC.

J is TRBJ2-1 and V is TRBV9; a possible D gene is TRBD2 (5 bases). Germline V lookup: CDR1 SGDLS, CDR2 YYNGEE. Trimming pared 2 bases from V and 4 bases from J, leaving 13 bases between. This CDR3 is 15 amino acids long. CDR3 amino acids: CASSVGGSAYNEQFF. DNA for the CDR3: TGTGCCAGCAGCGTGGGTGGGAGTGCATACAATGAGCAGTTCTTC.

The CDR3 sequence is CASSSGLAQNEQFF. The CDR3 DNA reads as TGTGCCAGCAGCTCGGGACTAGCACAGAATGAGCAGTTCTTC. The chain joins TRBV7-2 to TRBJ2-1, with 9 bases aligning to TRBD2. This CDR3 is 14 amino acids long. The germline CDR1 and CDR2 sequences are SGHTA and FQGNSA. After removal of 4 bases from V and 7 bases from J, the junction contained 5 bases not matched to a gene.

This clone was detected only a few times. The V call is TRBV25-1, the J call TRBJ1-6; D might be TRBD1 (6 bases). From germline, CDR1 is MGHDK and CDR2 SYGVNS. The CDR3 consists of 14 residues. V lost 8 bases and J 3 bases, leaving 11 bases between the germline ends. The CDR3 here is CASRGQNYNSPLHF. The CDR3 DNA sequence: TGTGCCAGCCGGGGACAAAACTATAATTCACCCCTCCACTTT.